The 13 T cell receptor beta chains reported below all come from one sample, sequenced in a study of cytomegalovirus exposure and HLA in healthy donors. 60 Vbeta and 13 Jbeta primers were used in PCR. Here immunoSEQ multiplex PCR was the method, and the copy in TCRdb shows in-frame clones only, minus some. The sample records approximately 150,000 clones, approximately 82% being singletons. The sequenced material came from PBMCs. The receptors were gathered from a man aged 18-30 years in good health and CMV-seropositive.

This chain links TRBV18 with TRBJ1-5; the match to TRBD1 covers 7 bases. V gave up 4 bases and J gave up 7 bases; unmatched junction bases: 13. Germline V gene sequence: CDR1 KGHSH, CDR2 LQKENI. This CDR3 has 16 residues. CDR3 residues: CASSRITTGTKQPQHF. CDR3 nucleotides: TGTGCCAGCTCACGTATTACGACAGGGACAAAACAGCCCCAGCATTTT.

The CDR3 DNA is TGTGCCAGTACAAGAGGGCTACAGCCCCAGCATTTT. The encoded protein is CASTRGLQPQHF. The chain employs TRBV19 and TRBJ1-5; D is unclear. The V and J ends lost 7 bases and 7 bases respectively, with 11 bases between them. The CDR3 sequence is 12 residues long. Germline values: CDR1 LNHDA, CDR2 SQIVND (reference sequence). The full variable domain, in which reference TRBV19 and TRBJ1-5 provide the parts outside the CDR3, is DGGITQSPKYLFRKEGQNVTLSCEQNLNHDAMYWYRQDPGQGLRLIYYSQIVNDFQKGDIAEGYSVSREKKESFPLTVTSAQKNPTAFYLCASTRGLQPQHFGDGTRLSIL.

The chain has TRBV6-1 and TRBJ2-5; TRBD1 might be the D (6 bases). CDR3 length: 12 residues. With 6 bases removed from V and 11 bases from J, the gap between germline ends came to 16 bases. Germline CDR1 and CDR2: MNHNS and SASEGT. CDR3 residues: CASRSGVKEQYF. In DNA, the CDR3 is TGTGCCAGCAGGTCAGGGGTTAAAGAGCAGTACTTC.

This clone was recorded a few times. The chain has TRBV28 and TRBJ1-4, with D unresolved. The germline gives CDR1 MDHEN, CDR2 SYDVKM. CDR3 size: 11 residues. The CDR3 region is CGIRDNEKLFF. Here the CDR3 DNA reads TGTGGGATCCGGGATAATGAAAAACTGTTTTTT. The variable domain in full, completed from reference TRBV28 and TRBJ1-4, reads DVKVTQSSRYLVKRTGEKVFLECVQDMDHENMFWYRQDPGLGLRLIYFSYDVKMKEKGDIPEGYSVSREKKERFSLILESASTNQTSMYLCGIRDNEKLFFGSGTQLSVL.

CDR3: CATSRVTGYNQPQHF. The DNA for the CDR3 is TGTGCCACCAGCAGAGTGACAGGGTACAATCAGCCCCAGCATTTT. V usage is TRBV15 and J usage is TRBJ1-5; 7 bases line up with TRBD1. With V trimmed by 1 base and J by 3 bases, 3 bases remained unmatched. The germline gives CDR1 LNHNV, CDR2 YYDKDF (reference sequence). There are 15 residues in the CDR3.

CDR3 loop: CASSLTVGSAESYEQYF. Here the CDR3 DNA reads TGTGCCAGCAGCTTGACGGTAGGGTCAGCGGAATCCTACGAGCAGTACTTC. The chain recombines TRBV5-6 with TRBJ2-7; perhaps TRBD2 as D (5 bases). V lost 1 base and J lost 1, with 18 bases in between. The CDR3 has 17 residues. Germline CDR1 SGHDT, CDR2 YYEEEE.

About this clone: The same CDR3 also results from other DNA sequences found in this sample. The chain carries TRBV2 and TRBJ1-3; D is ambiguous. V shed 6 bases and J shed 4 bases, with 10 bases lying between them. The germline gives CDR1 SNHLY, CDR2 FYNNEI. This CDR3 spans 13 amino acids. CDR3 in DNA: TGTGCCAGCAGAATCGGAGCGGGAAACACCATATATTTT. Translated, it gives CASRIGAGNTIYF. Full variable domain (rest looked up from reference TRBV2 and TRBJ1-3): EPEVTQTPSHQVTQMGQEVILRCVPISNHLYFYWYRQILGQKVEFLVSFYNNEISEKSEIFDDQFSVERPDGSNFTLKIRSTKLEDSAMYFCASRIGAGNTIYFGEGSWLTVV.

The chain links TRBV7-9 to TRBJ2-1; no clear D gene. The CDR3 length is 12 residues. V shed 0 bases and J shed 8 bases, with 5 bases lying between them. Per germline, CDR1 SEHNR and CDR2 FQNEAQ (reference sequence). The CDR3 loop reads CASSLASDEQFF. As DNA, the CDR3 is TGTGCCAGCAGCTTAGCGAGCGATGAGCAGTTCTTC.

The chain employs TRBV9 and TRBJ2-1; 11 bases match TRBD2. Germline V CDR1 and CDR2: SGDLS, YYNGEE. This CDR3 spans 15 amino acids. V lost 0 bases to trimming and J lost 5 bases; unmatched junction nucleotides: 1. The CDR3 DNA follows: TGTGCCAGCAGCGTAGTACTAGCGGGAGACAATGAGCAGTTCTTC. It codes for CASSVVLAGDNEQFF.

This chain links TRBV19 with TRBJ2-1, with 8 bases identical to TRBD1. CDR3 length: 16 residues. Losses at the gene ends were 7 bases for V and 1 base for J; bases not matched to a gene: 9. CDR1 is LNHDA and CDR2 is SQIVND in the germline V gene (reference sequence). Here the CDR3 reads CASKDQGARSYNEQFF. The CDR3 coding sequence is TGTGCCAGTAAGGATCAGGGGGCGCGGTCCTACAATGAGCAGTTCTTC.

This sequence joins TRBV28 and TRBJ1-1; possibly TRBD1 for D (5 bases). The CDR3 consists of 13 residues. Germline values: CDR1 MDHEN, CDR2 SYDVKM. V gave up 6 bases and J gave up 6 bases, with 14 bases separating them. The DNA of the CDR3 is TGTGCCAGCAGACCTACAGGCCGGGCTGAAGCTTTCTTT. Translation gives CASRPTGRAEAFF.

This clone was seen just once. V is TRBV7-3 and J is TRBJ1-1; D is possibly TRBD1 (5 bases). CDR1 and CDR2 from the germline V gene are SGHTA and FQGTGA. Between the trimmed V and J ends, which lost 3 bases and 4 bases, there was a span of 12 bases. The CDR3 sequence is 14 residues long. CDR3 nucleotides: TGTGCCAGCAGCTTCGGGACGGGAGGCACTGAAGCTTTCTTT. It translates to CASSFGTGGTEAFF.

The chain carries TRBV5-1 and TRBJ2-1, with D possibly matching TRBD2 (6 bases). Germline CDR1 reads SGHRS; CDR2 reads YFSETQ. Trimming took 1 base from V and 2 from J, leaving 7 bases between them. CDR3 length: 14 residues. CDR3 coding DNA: TGCGCCAGCAGCTTGAGGACTACCTACAATGAGCAGTTCTTC. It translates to CASSLRTTYNEQFF.